These 4 T cell receptor beta chains originate from one sample sequenced in a study of CD8 T cells in Susac syndrome. Random hexamers were used to reverse transcribe roughly 0.5 to 1 ug of RNA. TCRdb re-called the immunoSEQ multiplex PCR reads through MiXCR, storing one row per CDR3 protein. The sample records roughly 180,000 distinct CDR3 sequences, over 85% being singletons. The sequencing input was CD4+ T cells from PBMCs. These receptors all stem from a human donor in good health.

The V gene is TRBV6-2 or TRBV6-3, the J gene TRBJ2-1; a weak D match, TRBD2 (5 bases). This CDR3 is 13 amino acids long. Germline V gene data show CDR1 as MNHEY and CDR2 as SVGEGT. V shed 6 bases and J shed 6 bases, with 12 bases lying between them. CDR3: CASRRPGVNEQFF. In nucleotides, the CDR3 is TGTGCCAGCAGACGCCCCGGGGTCAATGAGCAGTTCTTC.

V is TRBV20-1 and J is TRBJ1-5; 8 bases are a match to TRBD1. Germline CDR1 DFQATT, CDR2 SNEGSKA (reference sequence). CDR3 length: 15 residues. V gave up 0 bases and J gave up 5 bases; unmatched junction bases: 6. The CDR3 sequence: CSARDGDRGYQPQHF. The CDR3 DNA reads as TGCAGTGCTAGAGATGGTGACAGGGGCTATCAGCCCCAGCATTTT.

This clonotype was detected only once. This chain uses TRBV30 with TRBJ2-1; TRBD2 matches 7 bases. V was clipped by 3 bases and J by 3 bases; unmatched bases: 11. The CDR3 covers 16 residues. Germline V gene lookup returns CDR1 GTSNPN and CDR2 SVGIG (reference sequence). The CDR3 DNA sequence: TGTGCCTGGAGGACGGGCGCGGGAGTGGTCTACAATGAGCAGTTCTTC. It yields the protein CAWRTGAGVVYNEQFF.

This clonotype has just one count. The chain couples TRBV7-9 to TRBJ2-1, with TRBD2 matching over 14 bases. The CDR3 runs 14 residues. V was clipped by 5 bases and J by 9 bases; unmatched bases: 3. Per the germline V gene, CDR1 is SEHNR and CDR2 is FQNEAQ (reference sequence). CDR3 amino acids: CASSRLAGGPEQFF. The CDR3, as DNA: TGTGCCAGCAGCCGACTAGCGGGAGGGCCTGAGCAGTTCTTC.